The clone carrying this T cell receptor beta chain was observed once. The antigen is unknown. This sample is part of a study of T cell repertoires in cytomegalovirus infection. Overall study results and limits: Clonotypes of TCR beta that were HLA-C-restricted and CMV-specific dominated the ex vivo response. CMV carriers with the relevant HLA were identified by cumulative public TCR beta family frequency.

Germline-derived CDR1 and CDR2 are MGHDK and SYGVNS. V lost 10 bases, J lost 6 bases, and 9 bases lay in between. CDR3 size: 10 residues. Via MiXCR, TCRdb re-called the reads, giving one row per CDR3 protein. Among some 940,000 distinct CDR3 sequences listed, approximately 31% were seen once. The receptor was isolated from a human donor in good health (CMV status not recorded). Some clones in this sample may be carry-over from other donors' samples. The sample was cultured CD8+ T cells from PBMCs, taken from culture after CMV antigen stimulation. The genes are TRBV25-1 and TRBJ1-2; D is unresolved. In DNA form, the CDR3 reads TGTGCCACCAAGGGTGATGGCTACACCTTC. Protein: CATKGDGYTF.